This T cell receptor beta chain was captured in a study of blood T cell repertoires in COVID-19. The CDR3 covers 12 residues. Germline CDR1 MDHEN, CDR2 SYDVKM. After removal of 5 bases from V and 5 bases from J, the junction contained 2 bases not matched to a gene. Comment on this clone: This CDR3 is also generated by other DNA sequences in the sample.

Sequencing was performed with immunoSEQ multiplex PCR; in TCRdb, only in-frame clones are kept and a portion is missing. The sample lists 150,000 to 200,000 clones, around 82% occurring once. J is TRBJ1-2 and V is TRBV28, with 7 bases lining up with TRBD1. This sequence originates from a woman aged 55-75 years with acute COVID-19. Sequences were obtained from PBMCs or T cells enriched from blood (not recorded which). The CDR3 loop reads CASSGTDYGYTF. CDR3 bases: TGTGCCAGCAGTGGGACAGATTATGGCTACACCTTC.